Listed below are T cell receptor beta chains from one sample, sequenced in a study of blood T cell repertoires in COVID-19. This table comes from immunoSEQ multiplex PCR, and its TCRdb copy is limited to in-frame clones, with some not included. The sample contains about 190,000 clones, 84% of which appear only once. The sequenced sample consisted of peripheral blood. These TCRs come from a woman aged 70-85 years with active or convalescent COVID-19. Both conserved end residues are part of each CDR3. A D gene is named only where the DNA matches it firmly. Where a row states a size, it is once, few, many or the class of an expanded clone; other rows omit it.

d_call: -; j_call: TRBJ2-3; clone_size: -; v_call: TRBV18; cdr3_aa: CASSPSGRQKDTQYF; cdr3_nt: TGTGCCAGCTCACCTAGCGGAAGACAGAAAGATACGCAGTATTTT
d_call: -; j_call: TRBJ1-2; clone_size: -; v_call: TRBV5-4; cdr3_aa: CASSPTAPGYGYTF; cdr3_nt: TGTGCCAGCAGCCCCACGGCCCCGGGGTATGGCTACACCTTC
d_call: -; j_call: TRBJ2-7; clone_size: -; v_call: TRBV11-2; cdr3_aa: CASSLDVVGGFYEQYF; cdr3_nt: TGTGCCAGCAGCTTAGATGTAGTGGGAGGATTTTACGAGCAGTACTTC
d_call: -; j_call: TRBJ1-2; clone_size: once; v_call: TRBV24-1; cdr3_aa: CATSSPRRGRDGYTF; cdr3_nt: TGTGCCACCAGTTCGCCAAGGCGGGGCCGGGATGGCTACACCTTC
d_call: TRBD1; j_call: TRBJ1-1; clone_size: -; v_call: TRBV14; cdr3_aa: CASSQTGGVGTEAFF; cdr3_nt: TGTGCCAGCAGCCAGACAGGGGGCGTTGGAACTGAAGCTTTCTTT
d_call: TRBD2; j_call: TRBJ2-3; clone_size: -; v_call: TRBV3-1/TRBV3-2; cdr3_aa: CASSQAGGRPTDTQYF; cdr3_nt: TGTGCCAGCAGCCAAGCTGGCGGGAGGCCCACAGATACGCAGTATTTT
d_call: -; j_call: TRBJ2-5; clone_size: -; v_call: TRBV7-9; cdr3_aa: CASKRVQETQYF; cdr3_nt: TGTGCCAGCAAGAGGGTGCAAGAGACCCAGTACTTC
d_call: -; j_call: TRBJ2-7; clone_size: -; v_call: TRBV7-9; cdr3_aa: CASSPGVGQSYEQYF; cdr3_nt: TGTGCCAGCAGCCCTGGGGTGGGGCAGTCCTACGAGCAGTACTTC
d_call: -; j_call: TRBJ2-7; clone_size: -; v_call: TRBV6-5; cdr3_aa: CASSRYEQYF; cdr3_nt: TGTGCCAGCTCCCGTTACGAGCAGTACTTC
d_call: TRBD1; j_call: TRBJ1-1; clone_size: -; v_call: TRBV7-9; cdr3_aa: CASSFRDSQEAFF; cdr3_nt: TGTGCCAGCAGCTTTCGGGACAGTCAAGAAGCTTTCTTT
d_call: TRBD1; j_call: TRBJ1-4; clone_size: -; v_call: TRBV30; cdr3_aa: CAWNSGTGSYATNEKLFF; cdr3_nt: TGTGCCTGGAATTCCGGGACAGGGTCTTACGCAACTAATGAAAAACTGTTTTTT